This T cell receptor beta chain was captured by sequencing in a study of vaccination and CD4 T cells after COVID-19. Turning to this clonotype: What it recognizes is unknown.

Treatment in this sample: roughly ten-day PBMC culture with coronavirus spike peptide pools or control peptides (ViraFEST assay). The ends were cut back, 0 bases at V and 4 bases at J, with 9 bases in the middle. From germline, CDR1 is LNHNV and CDR2 YYDKDF (reference sequence). The CDR3 is made up of 14 amino acids. With the Oncomine TCR Beta short-read assay, DNA from cultured CD4+ T cells was sequenced. TCRdb recomputed calls from the PCR reads with MiXCR, one row per CDR3 protein. The table shows 7,000 to 8,500 distinct CDR3 sequences, with around three fifths occurring only once. The source is a human donor who had recovered from COVID-19. The chain joins TRBV15 to TRBJ1-1; D uncertain. The sequencing input was CD4+ T cells from blood, cultured in vitro. In DNA, the CDR3 is TGTGCCACCAGCAGAGATATATTGGGCACTGAAGCTTTCTTT. Its translation: CATSRDILGTEAFF.